Shown below are 3 T cell receptor beta chains from a single sample sequenced in a study of shared clonotypes between healthy human individuals. Profiling relied on immunoSEQ multiplex PCR, and the TCRdb table lists in-frame clones only, not all of them. The sample consists of over 400,000 clones, about 78% of them appearing once. Sequencing used PBMCs. The receptors here all came from a woman between 35 and 50 years old in good health. Some clones in this sample may be carry-over from other donors' samples.

This clone was observed a few times. The V call is TRBV10-3, the J call TRBJ1-5, with D uncertain. Germline V lookup: CDR1 ENHRY, CDR2 SYGVKD. The V end lost 2 bases, the J end lost 0 bases, and 8 bases lay between the germline ends. This CDR3 has 15 residues. Written as DNA, the CDR3 is TGTGCCATCAGTGAGGGACGTTATAGCAATCAGCCCCAGCATTTT. Translation gives CAISEGRYSNQPQHF.

The sample holds a few counts of this clone. The J gene is TRBJ2-5, the V gene TRBV6-6; D not resolved. V shed 7 bases and J shed 5 bases, with 14 bases lying between them. This CDR3 comprises 13 residues. CDR1 is MNHNY, CDR2 SVGAGI, per germline (reference sequence). The CDR3 region is CASTPVGMETQYF. The CDR3 region has the DNA TGTGCCAGCACCCCTGTGGGTATGGAGACCCAGTACTTC.

J is TRBJ2-3 and V is TRBV7-9; possibly TRBD2 for D (6 bases). The CDR3 consists of 15 residues. CDR1 is SEHNR, CDR2 FQNEAQ, per germline (reference sequence). The V end was cut by 2 bases, the J end by 1 base, with 10 bases between. In DNA form, the CDR3 reads TGTGCCAGCAGCTTATTGGCTAGCGGCACAGATACGCAGTATTTT. It is translated as CASSLLASGTDTQYF.